Shown below are 10 T cell receptor beta chains from a single sample sequenced in a study of CD8+CD57+ T cells in acquired aplastic anemia. In patients chosen for sequencing, flow cytometry had shown CD8+CD57+ cell expansion. According to the study, genomic DNA was the template for TCR beta VDJ and CDR3 profiling. MiXCR, run by TCRdb on the reads, gives a single entry per CDR3 protein. Of approximately 98,000 distinct CDR3 sequences listed, approximately 73% were seen once; the top ten hold roughly two thirds. Sequencing was carried out using sorted CD4+, CD8+, or CD8+CD57+ T cells (not recorded which) from PBMCs. These receptors came from a human donor with aplastic anemia.

This clonotype was detected only a few times. V and J are TRBV24-1 and TRBJ2-1; D is perhaps TRBD1 (5 bases). Germline V CDR1 and CDR2: KGHDR, SFDVKD. The CDR3 runs 13 residues. V was clipped by 2 bases and J by 8 bases, with 9 bases between them. The CDR3 coding sequence is TGTGCCACCAGTGATTCAGGGTGGGATGAGCAGTTCTTC. Protein sequence: CATSDSGWDEQFF.

V and J are TRBV25-1 and TRBJ2-4; 8 nucleotides line up with TRBD2. The J segment lost 6 bases and the V segment lost 4 bases, leaving 8 bases of the junction unmatched. This CDR3 is built from 15 residues. Germline V gene data show CDR1 as MGHDK and CDR2 as SYGVNS. The CDR3 is CASSGKMSGRNIQYF. The CDR3 region has the DNA TGTGCCAGCAGTGGTAAGATGAGCGGGAGAAACATTCAGTACTTC.

This sequence joins TRBV5-1 and TRBJ2-7, with D tentatively TRBD1 or TRBD2 (6 bases each). The CDR3 contains 16 residues. The germline CDR1 and CDR2 sequences are SGHRS and YFSETQ. Trimming pared 4 bases from V and 9 bases from J, leaving 26 bases between. Here the CDR3 reads CASSVTGGGGRPAQYF. The CDR3 DNA reads TGCGCCAGCAGCGTAACGGGCGGTGGGGGGCGCCCTGCGCAGTACTTC.

This clonotype was seen a single time. An end of the junction differs from the germline gene, which may be a read error. This chain uses TRBV10-3 with TRBJ2-2; no clear D. The CDR3 contains 13 residues. Germline V gene lookup returns CDR1 ENHRY and CDR2 SYGVKD. The CDR3 reads CASSDTDPGELFF. In nucleotides, the CDR3 is TGTGCCAGCAGTGACACGGACCCCGGGGAGCTGTTTTTT.

About this clonotype: The junction shows a germline mismatch at one end, possibly a read error. The chain links TRBV5-4 to TRBJ2-3; D not certain. Per germline, CDR1 SGHNT and CDR2 YYREEE (reference sequence). This CDR3 has 14 residues. CDR3 in DNA: TGTGCCAGCAGAATTAGGACCAGCACAGAGACGCTGTATTTT. Residues: CASRIRTSTETLYF.

This clonotype was picked up a small number of times. The rearrangement uses TRBV25-1 and TRBJ2-5, with 10 bases fitting TRBD2. Germline CDR1 and CDR2: MGHDK and SYGVNS. This CDR3 has 16 residues. The trim removed 5 bases at V and 1 base at J, leaving 7 bases unmatched. DNA for the CDR3: TGTGCCAGCAGTCCCCTAGCGGGAGCGCTCCAAGAGACCCAGTACTTC. Amino acids: CASSPLAGALQETQYF.

V gene TRBV2 combines with J gene TRBJ1-6; 7 nucleotides agree with TRBD1. V lost 5 bases and J lost 9; bases outside the gene matches: 7. Germline values: CDR1 SNHLY, CDR2 FYNNEI. CDR3 length equals 14 residues. The CDR3 region is CASSTQQGSSPLHF. CDR3 nucleotide sequence: TGTGCCAGCAGTACTCAACAGGGGTCTTCACCCCTCCACTTT. Full variable domain (missing parts from reference TRBV2 and TRBJ1-6): EPEVTQTPSHQVTQMGQEVILRCVPISNHLYFYWYRQILGQKVEFLVSFYNNEISEKSEIFDDQFSVERPDGSNFTLKIRSTKLEDSAMYFCASSTQQGSSPLHFGNGTRLTVT.

V gene TRBV7-9 combines with J gene TRBJ1-2; possibly TRBD1 for D (5 bases). V was clipped by 1 base and J by 5 bases, with 11 bases between them. The CDR3 spans 14 residues. In germline, CDR1 is SEHNR, CDR2 FQNEAQ (reference sequence). CDR3 amino acids: CASSLVGPQYGYTF. As DNA, the CDR3 is TGTGCCAGCAGCTTAGTGGGACCCCAATATGGCTACACCTTC. The full variable domain, its missing parts supplied by reference TRBV7-9 and TRBJ1-2, is DTGVSQNPRHKITKRGQNVTFRCDPISEHNRLYWYRQTLGQGPEFLTYFQNEAQLEKSRLLSDRFSAERPKGSFSTLEIQRTEQGDSAMYLCASSLVGPQYGYTFGSGTRLTVV.

The chain links TRBV11-2 to TRBJ2-7; D is unresolved. Trimming cost V 2 bases and J 0 bases, with 8 bases left between them. CDR3 length: 14 amino acids. Germline CDR1 and CDR2: SGHAT and FQNNGV. The CDR3 loop reads CASSLHQISYEQYF. CDR3 nucleotides: TGTGCCAGCAGCTTACACCAGATCTCCTACGAGCAGTACTTC.

There are many counts of this clonotype. V and J are TRBV6-1 and TRBJ1-2; 8 nucleotides line up with TRBD1. There are 14 residues in the CDR3. Germline CDR1 and CDR2: MNHNS and SASEGT. V dropped 6 bases and J dropped 5; count of bases not matched to a gene: 8. The CDR3 region is CASRNLGQDYGYTF. CDR3 in DNA: TGTGCCAGCAGGAACCTGGGACAGGATTATGGCTACACCTTC.